This passage covers 3 T cell receptor beta chains from one sample sequenced in a study of regulatory and conventional T cells in RAG deficiency. The protocol was immunoSEQ multiplex PCR, while the TCRdb copy is restricted to in-frame clones and leaves out a portion. The sample records roughly 32,000 clones, around 91% being singletons. The same sample was also studied in work on regulatory T cells. That investigation notes: Primers: 52 TRBV forward and 13 TRBJ reverse.

The sample consisted of CD8+ T cells sorted from blood. Source of these receptors: a human donor in good health.

The chain recombines TRBV15 with TRBJ2-1, with 9 bases fitting TRBD1. Per the germline V gene, CDR1 is LNHNV and CDR2 is YYDKDF (reference sequence). V trimming: 1 base; J trimming: 8 bases; junction bases outside the gene matches: 12. The CDR3 has 17 amino acids. CDR3 DNA: TGTGCCACCAGCAGAGCCTCCGGGACAGGGATTTCGGATGAGCAGTTCTTC. Residues: CATSRASGTGISDEQFF.

Concerning this clone: In the same sample, other DNA sequences code for this CDR3. The chain combines TRBV5-1 with TRBJ1-6, with 8 positions matching TRBD1. The CDR3 runs 14 residues. V shed 0 bases, J shed 7 bases, and the junction held 0 bases outside the gene matches. Germline V gene lookup returns CDR1 SGHRS and CDR2 YFSETQ. The CDR3 nucleotides read TGCGCCAGCAGCTTGGGACAGGGGAATTCACCCCTCCACTTT. This codes for CASSLGQGNSPLHF.

V usage is TRBV7-3 and J usage is TRBJ2-2; possibly TRBD2 for D (5 bases). The CDR3 is 16 amino acids. The germline CDR1 and CDR2 sequences are SGHTA and FQGTGA. The V gene lost 2 bases and the J gene lost 0 bases, with 10 bases spanning the gap. CDR3 in amino acids: CASSLLATANTGELFF. As DNA, the CDR3 is TGTGCCAGCAGCTTATTAGCGACCGCGAACACCGGGGAGCTGTTTTTT.